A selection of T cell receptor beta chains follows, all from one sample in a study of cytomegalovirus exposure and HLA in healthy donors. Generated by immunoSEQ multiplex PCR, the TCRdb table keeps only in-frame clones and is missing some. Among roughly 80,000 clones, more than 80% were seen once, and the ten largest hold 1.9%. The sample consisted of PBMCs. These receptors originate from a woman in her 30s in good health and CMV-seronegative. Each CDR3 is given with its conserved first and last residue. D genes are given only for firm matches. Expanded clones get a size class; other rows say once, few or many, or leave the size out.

DNA: TGTGCCAGCAGCCCGGGACTAGCGGGAGTAGATACGCAGTATTTT; CDR3: CASSPGLAGVDTQYF; size: .; V: TRBV7-2; D: TRBD2; J: TRBJ2-3; length: 15
DNA: TGTGCCAAGTTCGGTGTAGCCTACGAGCAGTACTTC; CDR3: CAKFGVAYEQYF; size: .; V: TRBV6-4; D: .; J: TRBJ2-7; length: 12
DNA: TGTGCCAGCAGCGGACGGACAGGGGGCGACAACACTGAAGCTTTCTTT; CDR3: CASSGRTGGDNTEAFF; size: few; V: TRBV7-9; D: TRBD1; J: TRBJ1-1; length: 16
DNA: TGTGCCAGCAGGAACGACAGGACCGAAAAACTGTTTTTT; CDR3: CASRNDRTEKLFF; size: .; V: TRBV6-1; D: .; J: TRBJ1-4; length: 13
DNA: TGTGCCAGCAGCTTTAAGACCAAGTCGGCGGCTGAAGCTTTCTTT; CDR3: CASSFKTKSAAEAFF; size: .; V: TRBV7-2; D: .; J: TRBJ1-1; length: 15
DNA: TGTGCCAGCAGCACCGGCGACAGGGGTGGCTATGGCTACACCTTC; CDR3: CASSTGDRGGYGYTF; size: .; V: TRBV9; D: TRBD1; J: TRBJ1-2; length: 15
DNA: TGCGCCAGCAGCCTCCAGGGGAGGGAAGAGACCCAGTACTTC; CDR3: CASSLQGREETQYF; size: few; V: TRBV5-1; D: .; J: TRBJ2-5; length: 14
DNA: TGTGCCAGCAGTTTGGTCACAAGCGTCACTGGCTACACCTTC; CDR3: CASSLVTSVTGYTF; size: .; V: TRBV28; D: .; J: TRBJ1-2; length: 14
DNA: TGTGCCAGCAGCTTAGGAAAAGGAGGTTGGGCTTTCTTT; CDR3: CASSLGKGGWAFF; size: once; V: TRBV11-2; D: .; J: TRBJ1-1; length: 13
DNA: TGTGCCATCAGTGAGTCACGGTCAGGGAATGAAAAACTGTTTTTT; CDR3: CAISESRSGNEKLFF; size: few; V: TRBV10-3; D: .; J: TRBJ1-4; length: 15
DNA: TGTGCCACCAGGAGGGGGCGGGCCTACGAGCAGTACTTC; CDR3: CATRRGRAYEQYF; size: .; V: TRBV28; D: .; J: TRBJ2-7; length: 13
DNA: TGTGCCAGCAGCTCCACCAGGGAAGAGACCCAGTACTTC; CDR3: CASSSTREETQYF; size: .; V: TRBV7-9; D: .; J: TRBJ2-5; length: 13
DNA: TGTGCCTGGAGTGTAGTTGGACAGCAGTCTTACGAGCAGTACTTC; CDR3: CAWSVVGQQSYEQYF; size: .; V: TRBV30; D: .; J: TRBJ2-7; length: 15
DNA: TGTGCCAGCAGTTCACCCGGGACAGGGAGCGCTCAGCCCCAGCATTTT; CDR3: CASSSPGTGSAQPQHF; size: .; V: TRBV28; D: TRBD1; J: TRBJ1-5; length: 16
DNA: TGCAGCGCCGGACTAGGTGGATTGAGCGACGAGCAGTACTTC; CDR3: CSAGLGGLSDEQYF; size: .; V: TRBV29-1; D: TRBD2; J: TRBJ2-7; length: 14
DNA: TGTGCCAGCAGCTTGTATAGGGACAGAAAAAACATTCAGTACTTC; CDR3: CASSLYRDRKNIQYF; size: .; V: TRBV11-2; D: TRBD1; J: TRBJ2-4; length: 15
DNA: TGTGCCAGCAGTTTGGTAGGGGGTCTCTATGGCTACACCTTC; CDR3: CASSLVGGLYGYTF; size: few; V: TRBV28; D: .; J: TRBJ1-2; length: 14
DNA: TGTGCCAGCAGCCAACTAGCGGGACACCTTATTTACAATGAGCAGTTCTTC; CDR3: CASSQLAGHLIYNEQFF; size: .; V: TRBV5-6; D: TRBD2; J: TRBJ2-1; length: 17
DNA: TGTGCCAGCTCACCACCGGGTGGGGCTGGGTTAACTTTCTTT; CDR3: CASSPPGGAGLTFF; size: .; V: TRBV18; D: .; J: TRBJ1-1; length: 14
DNA: TGTGCCAGCAGCTCCCTTAGCGGAAACTCCTACAATGAGCAGTTCTTC; CDR3: CASSSLSGNSYNEQFF; size: .; V: TRBV28; D: .; J: TRBJ2-1; length: 16
DNA: TGTGCCAGCAGCCCCCGACAGGGACCGGGCGCAGATACGCAGTATTTT; CDR3: CASSPRQGPGADTQYF; size: .; V: TRBV9; D: TRBD1; J: TRBJ2-3; length: 16
DNA: TGTGCCAGCAGCGTAGGAGCTGGACAGGGGGCTTTCTTT; CDR3: CASSVGAGQGAFF; size: .; V: TRBV9; D: TRBD1; J: TRBJ1-1; length: 13
DNA: TGTGCCAGCAGTGAATTCGGGCGGGGCCCCCAAGATACGCAGTATTTT; CDR3: CASSEFGRGPQDTQYF; size: .; V: TRBV2; D: .; J: TRBJ2-3; length: 16
DNA: TGTGCCAGCAGTGGGTCGGGATCGGGGGGGCTACCCCATGGCGGCGAGCAGTACTTC; CDR3: CASSGSGSGGLPHGGEQYF; size: .; V: TRBV6-4; D: TRBD2; J: TRBJ2-7; length: 19